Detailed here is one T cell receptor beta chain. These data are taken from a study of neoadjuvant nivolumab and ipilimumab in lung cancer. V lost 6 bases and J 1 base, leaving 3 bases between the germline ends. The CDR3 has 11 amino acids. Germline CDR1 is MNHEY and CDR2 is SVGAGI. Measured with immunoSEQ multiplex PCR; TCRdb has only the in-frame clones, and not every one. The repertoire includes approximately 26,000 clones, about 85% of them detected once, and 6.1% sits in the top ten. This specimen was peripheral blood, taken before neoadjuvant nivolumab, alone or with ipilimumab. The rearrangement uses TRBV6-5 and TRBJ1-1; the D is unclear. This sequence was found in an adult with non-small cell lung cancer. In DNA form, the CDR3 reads TGTGCCAGCAGCCGGAACACTGAAGCTTTCTTT. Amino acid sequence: CASSRNTEAFF.